Sequencing of this T cell receptor beta chain was carried out in a study of T cell responses to AZD1222 COVID-19 vaccine. Concerning this clone: The antigen is unknown.

General study results and limits: Repertoires were sampled only after the peak T cell response. Only 5 or 6 people who got AZD1222 tested seropositive at baseline.

The assay was immunoSEQ multiplex PCR, and TCRdb's table has in-frame clones only and misses some. The data contain 150,000 to 200,000 clones, about 86% of them seen just once; the ten biggest clones take up around 8%. Sequencing used peripheral blood, obtained on day 0 of AZD1222 vaccination. The receptor was isolated from an adult in good health.

The chain's CDR3 is CASSISGGAQETQYF. The CDR3 bases are TGTGCCAGCAGCATTAGCGGGGGGGCGCAAGAGACCCAGTACTTC. The chain combines TRBV9 with TRBJ2-5, with 11 bases that match TRBD2. This CDR3 spans 15 amino acids. Germline V gives CDR1 SGDLS, CDR2 YYNGEE. The V and J ends lost 4 bases and 2 bases, in that order; junction bases with no gene match: 4.